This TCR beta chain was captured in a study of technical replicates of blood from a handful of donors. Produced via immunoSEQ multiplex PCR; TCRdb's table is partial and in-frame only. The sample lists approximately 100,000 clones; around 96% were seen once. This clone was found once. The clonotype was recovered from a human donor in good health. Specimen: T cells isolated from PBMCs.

The CDR3 here is CASSLEKPLNIQYF. The DNA for the CDR3 is TGTGCCAGCAGCTTAGAAAAGCCATTAAACATTCAGTACTTC. The chain recombines TRBV7-9 with TRBJ2-4, with D unclear. V shed 1 base and J shed 6 bases, with 10 bases lying between them. Germline lookup yields CDR1 SEHNR and CDR2 FQNEAQ (reference sequence). CDR3 length: 14 amino acids. Full variable domain (rest looked up from reference TRBV7-9 and TRBJ2-4): DTGVSQNPRHKITKRGQNVTFRCDPISEHNRLYWYRQTLGQGPEFLTYFQNEAQLEKSRLLSDRFSAERPKGSFSTLEIQRTEQGDSAMYLCASSLEKPLNIQYFGAGTRLSVL.